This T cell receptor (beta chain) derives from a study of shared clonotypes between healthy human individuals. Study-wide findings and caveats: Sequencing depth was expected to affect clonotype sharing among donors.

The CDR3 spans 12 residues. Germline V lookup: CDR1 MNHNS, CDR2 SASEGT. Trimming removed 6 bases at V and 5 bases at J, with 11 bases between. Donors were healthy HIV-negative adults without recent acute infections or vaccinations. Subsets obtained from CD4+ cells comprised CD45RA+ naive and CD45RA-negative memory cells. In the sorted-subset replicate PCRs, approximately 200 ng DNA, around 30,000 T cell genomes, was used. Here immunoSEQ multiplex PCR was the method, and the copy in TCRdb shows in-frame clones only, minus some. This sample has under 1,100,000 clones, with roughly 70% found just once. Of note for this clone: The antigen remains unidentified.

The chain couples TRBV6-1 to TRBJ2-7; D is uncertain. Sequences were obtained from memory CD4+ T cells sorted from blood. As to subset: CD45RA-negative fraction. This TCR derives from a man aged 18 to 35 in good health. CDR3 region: CASSPKWDEQYF. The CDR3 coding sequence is TGTGCCAGCAGCCCCAAGTGGGACGAGCAGTACTTC.